The source of this TCR beta chain is a study of glioma-infiltrating T cells after dendritic cell vaccination. As for the study in general: Samples are from glioblastoma patients in Phase I and II dendritic cell vaccine trials.

Germline V gene lookup returns CDR1 SGHTA and CDR2 FQGNSA. This CDR3 is built from 12 residues. Blood PBMC samples: pre-vaccination, two weeks post third vaccination, and at tumor progression. Method: immunoSEQ multiplex PCR; TCRdb's copy keeps in-frame clones and lacks some. The sample contains 55,000 to 70,000 clones, 82% of which appear only once. The specimen comprised blood, sampled before dendritic cell vaccination. The receptor comes from a human donor with glioblastoma. This chain joins TRBV7-2 and TRBJ1-5; D remains ambiguous. Written as DNA, the CDR3 is TGTGCTGAGCAATTCCCTAATCAGCCCCAGCATTTT. This encodes CAEQFPNQPQHF. Filled out from reference TRBV7-2 and TRBJ1-5, the complete variable domain reads GAGVSQSPSNKVTEKGKDVELRCDPISGHTALYWYRQSLGQGLEFLIYFQGNSAPDKSGLPSDRFSAERTGGSVSTLTIQRTQQEDSAVYLCAEQFPNQPQHFGDGTRLSIL.